This paragraph reports one T cell receptor (beta chain). Its antigen is currently not known. No base qualities exist here, and no much larger clone lies one base off it. The donors belonged to the validation cohort of around 120 subjects, which was separate from the roughly 680-subject first cohort. This sample was taken from a study of cytomegalovirus exposure and HLA in healthy donors (dated by TCRdb to between 2016 and 2019). Regarding the research as a whole: According to a later analysis, the 100 to 150 validation repertoires were produced on the same platform as the 700 or so repertoires of the first cohort. The study aimed to test whether cataloging public T cell receptors could reveal signatures of past pathogen exposure. In addition to the first cohort of 666 subjects, a separate validation cohort of about 120 different subjects was used. High-throughput TCR immunosequencing, statistical association of individual TCRs with disease status, and machine learning were combined to predict cytomegalovirus infection status. The full study reports these points: A few of the identified cytomegalovirus-associated TCR beta chains were confirmed in vitro to be specific for cytomegalovirus antigens. In both the original and validation cohorts, the classifier was reported to diagnose cytomegalovirus status with high specificity and sensitivity. It was suggested by the authors that the approach could potentially be generalized to other disease states and immunological phenotypes. Most TCR sequences were observed very rarely across donors, whereas some public TCRs were present in many individuals. Of the cluster scores, around 95% were above 0 in a later analysis, which found that TCRs clustered in the first cohort also tended to co-occur in the 95 to 150 validation repertoires. A later analysis had no HLA typing for the validation cohort, so co-occurrence there was scored across all 120 or so repertoires. In the study, 164 TCR beta chains were listed as associated with cytomegalovirus.

Libraries were made using the immunoSEQ multiplex PCR assay. The original pipeline was this. To diagnose cytomegalovirus status from the catalog of TCR beta chain sequences, a statistical classification framework was built. Imported from immuneACCESS, the table was reduced by TCRdb to in-frame sequences with V and J called. These copies leave out some clones; in studies compared against another copy, an unresolved V gene accounts for under half, and the cause of the remainder is not known. Clonal size and the V and J genes are those of that table, whereas D and trimming came from the DNA. The sample table records roughly 75,000 clones; around four fifths of these occur just once. The ten most abundant clones make up 2.5% to 3.5% of the sample. The trim is 3 bases for V and 10 bases for J, with a gap of 10 bases between the germline ends. Inclusive of the bounding cysteine and phenylalanine, the CDR3 is 11 residues long. The sequence is cut down to CDR3 DNA, 33 bases in frame from base 1. From a lookup of the germline V gene (reference sequence), CDR1 and CDR2 are DFQATT and SNEGSKA.

The rearrangement joined TRBV20-1 to TRBJ2-1, and TRBD2 may be the D gene, going by 6 matching bases. This receptor was identified in a man under 40 in good health and CMV-seronegative. The source material was PBMCs. The DNA reads as follows: TGCAGTGCTAGTGGAGGGGCGGAGCAGTTCTTC. It translates to CSASGGAEQFF.